These 27 T cell receptor beta chains were all obtained from the same sample, sequenced in a study of T-cell memory formation after mild COVID-19. One entry per CDR3 protein, called by TCRdb with MiXCR from the 5' RACE reads. The sample lists about 68,000 distinct CDR3 sequences, over 15% occurring once. The sample taken for sequencing was PBMCs or a T cell subset sorted from them (not recorded which). The receptor set was obtained from an adult woman who had mild COVID-19 (a few samples of this study predate the infection). Cell type and time point are not known.

CDR3 sequence reads: CASSEGRGAYDTQYF. For the CDR3, the DNA is TGTGCCAGCAGCGAGGGCCGCGGGGCGTACGATACGCAGTATTTT. V gene TRBV7-3 combines with J gene TRBJ2-3, with D maybe TRBD2 (6 bases). The ends were cut back, 5 bases at V and 6 bases at J, with 18 bases in the middle. CDR1 and CDR2 (germline): SGHTA, FQGTGA. This CDR3 is 15 amino acids long.

The J gene is TRBJ1-1, the V gene TRBV29-1, with a tentative D call TRBD1 (5 bases). With 5 bases removed from V and 8 bases from J, the gap between germline ends came to 9 bases. The CDR3 is made up of 10 amino acids. The germline gives CDR1 SQVTM, CDR2 ANQGSEA. The CDR3 coding sequence is TGCAGCGTTTATTGGACAGAAGCTTTCTTT. Encoded protein: CSVYWTEAFF.

The chain links TRBV13 to TRBJ2-3; 7 bases agree with TRBD2. Trimming took 4 bases from V and 2 from J; bases not matched to a gene: 3. The CDR3 totals 14 residues. CDR1 PRHDT and CDR2 FYEKMQ come from the germline V gene (reference sequence). The CDR3 spells CASSSGLVTDTQYF. In DNA, the CDR3 is TGTGCCAGCAGCTCAGGACTAGTCACAGATACGCAGTATTTT. The full variable domain, its missing parts supplied by reference TRBV13 and TRBJ2-3, is AAGVIQSPRHLIKEKRETATLKCYPIPRHDTVYWYQQGPGQDPQFLISFYEKMQSDKGSIPDRFSAQQFSDYHSELNMSSLELGDSALYFCASSSGLVTDTQYFGPGTRLTVL.

The chain carries TRBV5-1 and TRBJ1-2; D unresolved. V was clipped by 5 bases and J by 4 bases, with 24 bases between them. The CDR3 loop spans 17 amino acids. Per the germline V gene, CDR1 is SGHRS and CDR2 is YFSETQ. CDR3 coding DNA: TGCGCCAGCAGGCAAAATAAAGTCGGGAAGGGTCTCTATGGCTACACCTTC. Translated: CASRQNKVGKGLYGYTF. The full variable domain, its missing parts supplied by reference TRBV5-1 and TRBJ1-2, is KAGVTQTPRYLIKTRGQQVTLSCSPISGHRSVSWYQQTPGQGLQFLFEYFSETQRNKGNFPGRFSGRQFSNSRSEMNVSTLELGDSALYLCASRQNKVGKGLYGYTFGSGTRLTVV.

The rearrangement uses TRBV6-2 or TRBV6-3 and TRBJ2-3; D remains ambiguous. Between the trimmed V and J ends, which lost 2 bases and 2 bases, there was a span of 5 bases. This CDR3 is 13 amino acids long. Germline-derived CDR1 and CDR2 are MNHEY and SVGEGT. DNA for the CDR3: TGTGCCAGCAGTTACGGAGTCACAGATACGCAGTATTTT. It encodes CASSYGVTDTQYF.

This chain uses TRBV29-1 with TRBJ2-7; 12 positions agree with TRBD2. This CDR3 is 18 amino acids long. Germline V gives CDR1 SQVTM, CDR2 ANQGSEA. V was pared by 0 bases and J by 1 base, with 10 bases of the junction left unmatched. The CDR3 protein is CSVEDRNRLAGVSYEQYF. CDR3 nucleotides: TGCAGCGTTGAAGATCGGAACCGACTAGCGGGAGTGTCCTACGAGCAGTACTTC.

This clonotype was detected a few times. The chain uses TRBV7-6 and TRBJ2-3, with a tentative D call TRBD2 (5 bases). With 3 bases removed from V and 4 bases from J, the gap between germline ends came to 20 bases. The germline gives CDR1 SGHVS, CDR2 FNYEAQ. This CDR3 is built from 17 residues. The CDR3 loop reads CASSLFMGRSASDTQYF. CDR3 DNA: TGTGCCAGCAGCTTGTTCATGGGGAGAAGTGCGTCAGATACGCAGTATTTT.

This clonotype was detected only a few times. V is TRBV7-9 and J is TRBJ2-7, with TRBD1 matching over 8 bases. This CDR3 has 16 residues. With V trimmed by 3 bases and J by 2 bases, 9 bases remained unmatched. Germline V gene data show CDR1 as SEHNR and CDR2 as FQNEAQ (reference sequence). CDR3 nucleotides: TGTGCCAGCAGCTTCACAGGGGGTACCCGACCCTACGAGCAGTACTTC. Residues: CASSFTGGTRPYEQYF.

This clonotype was seen only a few times. The gene calls are TRBV7-9 and TRBJ2-3, with TRBD1 matching over 8 bases. Germline lookup yields CDR1 SEHNR and CDR2 FQNEAQ (reference sequence). V dropped 3 bases and J dropped 2; count of bases not matched to a gene: 10. The CDR3 extends over 17 amino acids. CDR3 protein: CASSFQQRQGPTDTQYF. In DNA, the CDR3 is TGTGCCAGCAGCTTCCAGCAGAGACAGGGGCCCACAGATACGCAGTATTTT.

V is TRBV7-8 and J is TRBJ2-4; 11 bases are a match to TRBD1. Germline CDR1 reads SGHVS; CDR2 reads FQNEAQ. There are 17 residues in the CDR3. V lost 1 base, J lost 4 bases, and 6 bases stayed unmatched. CDR3 sequence: CASSLGAGQGVKNIQYF. The CDR3, as DNA: TGTGCCAGCAGCTTAGGGGCGGGACAGGGGGTGAAAAACATTCAGTACTTC. Looking up the rest from reference TRBV7-8 and TRBJ2-4 gives the full variable domain: GAGVSQSPRYKVAKRGQDVALRCDPISGHVSLFWYQQALGQGPEFLTYFQNEAQLDKSGLPSDRFFAERPEGSVSTLKIQRTQQEDSAVYLCASSLGAGQGVKNIQYFGAGTRLSVL.

The V gene is TRBV7-3, the J gene TRBJ2-2, with unresolved D. The CDR3 is 12 amino acids. Looked up from germline, CDR1 is SGHTA and CDR2 is FQGTGA. With 5 bases removed from V and 6 bases from J, the gap between germline ends came to 7 bases. For the CDR3, the DNA is TGTGCCAGCAGCGAGACGGCCGGGGAGCTGTTTTTT. As protein: CASSETAGELFF.

CDR3 region: CASNPGPRSSGGPDTQYF. CDR3 nucleotide sequence: TGTGCCAGCAACCCTGGGCCCAGGTCGAGCGGGGGCCCAGATACGCAGTATTTT. The V and J genes are TRBV2 and TRBJ2-3; 8 bases fit TRBD2. This CDR3 is 18 amino acids long. The germline gives CDR1 SNHLY, CDR2 FYNNEI. V was clipped by 7 bases and J by 4 bases; unmatched bases: 19.

The rearrangement links TRBV6-5 to TRBJ2-3; D might be TRBD1 or TRBD2, each matching 5 bases. The germline V gene has CDR1 MNHEY and CDR2 SVGAGI. The CDR3 is made up of 14 amino acids. The CDR3 nucleotides are TGTGGTTGGGGGAGCGGCGGACCCACAGATACGCAGTATTTT. It specifies CGWGSGGPTDTQYF.

The chain employs TRBV7-9 and TRBJ2-1, with TRBD1 matching 8 bases. CDR3 length: 15 residues. Germline lookup yields CDR1 SEHNR and CDR2 FQNEAQ (reference sequence). The V segment lost 0 bases and the J segment 7 bases; nucleotides outside the gene matches: 5. CDR3 sequence: CASSLAGQGSNEQFF. CDR3 DNA: TGTGCCAGCAGCTTAGCAGGACAGGGAAGTAATGAGCAGTTCTTC.

This clonotype was detected a few times. The chain links TRBV19 to TRBJ2-1; TRBD1 might be the D (5 bases). The CDR3 extends over 15 amino acids. CDR1 LNHDA and CDR2 SQIVND come from the germline V gene (reference sequence). Trimming shortened V by 1 base and J by 3 bases, and 10 bases separated the two germline ends. The CDR3 coding sequence is TGTGCCAGTAGTATAGGCCAGGGCTACTACAATGAGCAGTTCTTC. Translation gives CASSIGQGYYNEQFF.

The V gene is TRBV30, the J gene TRBJ1-5; 9 bases line up with TRBD1. Trimming at V came to 1 base and at J to 10 bases, leaving 11 bases not matched to a gene. Germline loops: CDR1 GTSNPN, CDR2 SVGIG (reference sequence). The CDR3 is 15 residues long. CDR3 DNA: TGTGCCTGGAGTGCCGGGACAGGGCGGCTTGATCCCCAGCATTTT. It encodes CAWSAGTGRLDPQHF.

This clonotype has a handful of counts. This sequence joins TRBV13 and TRBJ1-4; D is undetermined. The germline V gene encodes CDR1 PRHDT and CDR2 FYEKMQ (reference sequence). This CDR3 comprises 14 residues. Trimming removed 3 bases at V and 3 bases at J, with 8 bases between. For the CDR3, the DNA is TGTGCCAGCAGCTTGGCGGCAGCTAATGAAAAACTGTTTTTT. This encodes CASSLAAANEKLFF.

This rearrangement joins TRBV4-2 to TRBJ2-1; D perhaps matches TRBD2 (7 bases). Germline loops: CDR1 LGHNA, CDR2 YNFKEQ. V lost 0 bases to trimming and J lost 8 bases, with 11 bases between them. The CDR3 totals 14 residues. The CDR3: CASSQDIGGDEQFF. For the CDR3, the DNA is TGTGCCAGCAGCCAAGATATAGGGGGGGATGAGCAGTTCTTC.

This clonotype was recorded a few times. The chain employs TRBV4-1 and TRBJ2-3; 11 nucleotides match TRBD2. J was trimmed by 4 bases and V by 1 base; bases with no gene match: 4. The V gene's germline CDR1 is MGHRA and CDR2 YSYEKL. CDR3 size: 16 residues. The DNA for the CDR3 is TGCGCCAGCAGCCAAGTAGCGGGGGGGGCCTCAGATACGCAGTATTTT. It specifies CASSQVAGGASDTQYF.

This chain uses TRBV7-9 with TRBJ1-6, with no clear D. Trimming removed 1 base at V and 10 bases at J, with 11 bases between. The CDR3 is 14 amino acids. Germline CDR1 SEHNR, CDR2 FQNEAQ (reference sequence). The CDR3 loop reads CASSLGHVASPLHF. Here the CDR3 DNA reads TGTGCCAGCAGCTTAGGACACGTGGCCTCACCCCTCCACTTT.

There are a few counts of this clonotype. The J gene is TRBJ2-1, the V gene TRBV11-2, with D possibly TRBD1 on 6 matching bases. Germline V gene lookup returns CDR1 SGHAT and CDR2 FQNNGV. The CDR3 extends over 16 amino acids. V dropped 5 bases and J dropped 6 bases, with 20 bases sitting between them. CDR3 sequence (DNA): TGTGCCAGCAGCGCTTTCTTCCGGGACACCCGCAATGAGCAGTTCTTC. It is translated as CASSAFFRDTRNEQFF.

Remarks on this clonotype: The junction does not match germline at one end; this may be a read error. The gene calls are TRBV29-1 and TRBJ1-2; possibly TRBD1 for D (5 bases). CDR1 is SQVTM, CDR2 ANQGSEA, per germline. The CDR3 covers 12 residues. The DNA for the CDR3 is TGCAGCGTTGGGTCCGGGGGAGAGGGCTACACATTC. This codes for CSVGSGGEGYTF.

V and J are TRBV3-1 and TRBJ2-6, with D possibly TRBD1 on 5 matching bases. The CDR3 spans 17 residues. Germline V gene data show CDR1 as LGHDT and CDR2 as YNNKEL (reference sequence). V lost 3 bases and J 0 bases, leaving 12 bases between the germline ends. The CDR3 DNA follows: TGTGCCAGCAGCCACAGGGCCATAATCTCTGGGGCCAACGTCCTGACTTTC. This sequence encodes CASSHRAIISGANVLTF.

This clonotype was detected only a few times. The V call is TRBV30, the J call TRBJ1-1; unclear D gene. The CDR3 has 12 residues. Trimming stripped 1 base from V and 4 bases from J, with 7 bases between. CDR1 GTSNPN and CDR2 SVGIG come from the germline V gene (reference sequence). DNA for the CDR3: TGTGCCTGGAGTGGGGGTAGCACTGAAGCTTTCTTT. Its protein product is CAWSGGSTEAFF.

CDR3 DNA: TGCGCCAGCAGCCAAGAATCCACCGGGTTGTATACGCAGTATTTT. Protein: CASSQESTGLYTQYF. The V gene is TRBV4-3, the J gene TRBJ2-3; D uncertain. V shed 0 bases and J shed 7 bases, with 14 bases lying between them. The germline CDR1 and CDR2 sequences are LGHNA and YSLEER. The CDR3 runs to 15 residues.

Only a few counts were recorded for this clonotype. CDR3 coding DNA: TGCGCCAGCAGCTGGACAATGAACACTGAAGCTTTCTTT. It yields the protein CASSWTMNTEAFF. The gene calls are TRBV5-1 and TRBJ1-1; D possibly corresponds to TRBD1 (5 bases). CDR1 SGHRS and CDR2 YFSETQ come from the germline V gene. There are 13 residues in the CDR3. The V end was cut by 3 bases, the J end by 0 bases, with 6 bases between. The full variable domain, completed using reference TRBV5-1 and TRBJ1-1, is KAGVTQTPRYLIKTRGQQVTLSCSPISGHRSVSWYQQTPGQGLQFLFEYFSETQRNKGNFPGRFSGRQFSNSRSEMNVSTLELGDSALYLCASSWTMNTEAFFGQGTRLTVV.

The J gene is TRBJ2-5, the V gene TRBV15; D ambiguous. Trimming shortened V by 1 base and J by 9 bases, and 18 bases separated the two germline ends. The CDR3 has 15 residues. The germline V gene has CDR1 LNHNV and CDR2 YYDKDF (reference sequence). CDR3 sequence (DNA): TGTGCCACCAGCAGAGGTGGGGATCCATTGAGATCCCAGTACTTC. Amino acids: CATSRGGDPLRSQYF.